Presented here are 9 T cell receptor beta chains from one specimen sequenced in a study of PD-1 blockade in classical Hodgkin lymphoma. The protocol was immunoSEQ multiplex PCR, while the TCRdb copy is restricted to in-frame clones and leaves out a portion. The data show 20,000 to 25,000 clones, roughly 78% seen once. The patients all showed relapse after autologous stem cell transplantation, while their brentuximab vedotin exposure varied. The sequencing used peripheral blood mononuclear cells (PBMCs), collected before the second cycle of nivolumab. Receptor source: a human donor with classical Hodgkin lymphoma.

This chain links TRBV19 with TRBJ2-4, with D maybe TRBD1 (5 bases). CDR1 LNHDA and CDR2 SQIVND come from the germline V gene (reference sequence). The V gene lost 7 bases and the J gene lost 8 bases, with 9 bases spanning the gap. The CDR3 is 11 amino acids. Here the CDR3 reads CASTKGDIQYF. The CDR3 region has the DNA TGTGCCAGTACCAAAGGGGACATTCAGTACTTC. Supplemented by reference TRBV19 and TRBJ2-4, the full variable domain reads DGGITQSPKYLFRKEGQNVTLSCEQNLNHDAMYWYRQDPGQGLRLIYYSQIVNDFQKGDIAEGYSVSREKKESFPLTVTSAQKNPTAFYLCASTKGDIQYFGAGTRLSVL.

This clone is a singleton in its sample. CDR3 in DNA: TGTGCCAGCTCACCAACAGGGGGCTATAGCACTGAAGCTTTCTTT. Translation gives CASSPTGGYSTEAFF. This chain joins TRBV18 and TRBJ1-1; 9 bases line up with TRBD1. The V segment lost 2 bases and the J segment 4 bases; nucleotides outside the gene matches: 5. The germline CDR1 and CDR2 sequences are KGHSH and LQKENI. The CDR3 has 15 residues.

CDR3: CASIPRGAGELFF. In DNA form, the CDR3 reads TGTGCCAGCATTCCGAGGGGGGCCGGGGAGCTGTTTTTT. The rearrangement uses TRBV7-9 and TRBJ2-2; D is tentatively TRBD1 or TRBD2 (6 bases each). CDR1 and CDR2 from the germline V gene are SEHNR and FQNEAQ (reference sequence). The CDR3 spans 13 residues. Trimming stripped 7 bases from V and 6 bases from J, with 12 bases between.

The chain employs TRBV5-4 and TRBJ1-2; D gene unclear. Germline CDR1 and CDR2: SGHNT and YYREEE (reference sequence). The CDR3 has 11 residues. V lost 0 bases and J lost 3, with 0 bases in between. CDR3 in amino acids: CASSLDYGYTF. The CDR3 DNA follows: TGTGCCAGCAGCTTGGACTATGGCTACACCTTC.

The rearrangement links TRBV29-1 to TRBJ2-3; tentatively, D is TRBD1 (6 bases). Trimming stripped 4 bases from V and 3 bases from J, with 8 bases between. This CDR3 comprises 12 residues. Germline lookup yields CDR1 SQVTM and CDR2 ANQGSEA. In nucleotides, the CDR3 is TGCAGCGTTGTACAGGGAACAGATACGCAGTATTTT. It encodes CSVVQGTDTQYF.

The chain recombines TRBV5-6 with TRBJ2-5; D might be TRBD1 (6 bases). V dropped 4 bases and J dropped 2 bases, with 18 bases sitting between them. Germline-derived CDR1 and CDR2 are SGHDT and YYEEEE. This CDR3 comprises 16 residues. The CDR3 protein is CASSLLIGGQQETQYF. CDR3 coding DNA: TGTGCCAGCAGCCTGCTGATAGGGGGTCAGCAAGAGACCCAGTACTTC.

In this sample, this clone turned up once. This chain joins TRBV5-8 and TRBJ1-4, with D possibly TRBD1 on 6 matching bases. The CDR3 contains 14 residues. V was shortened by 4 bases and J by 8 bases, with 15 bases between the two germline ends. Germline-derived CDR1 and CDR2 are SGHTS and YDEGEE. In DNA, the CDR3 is TGTGCCAGCAGCAACCCGGGACAAGGAGAAAAACTGTTTTTT. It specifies CASSNPGQGEKLFF.

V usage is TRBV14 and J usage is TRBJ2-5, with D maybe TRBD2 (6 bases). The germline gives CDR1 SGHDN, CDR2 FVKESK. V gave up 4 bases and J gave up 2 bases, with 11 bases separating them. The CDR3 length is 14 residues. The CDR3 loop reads CASSPRDFQETQYF. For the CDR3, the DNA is TGTGCCAGCAGCCCACGGGACTTTCAAGAGACCCAGTACTTC.

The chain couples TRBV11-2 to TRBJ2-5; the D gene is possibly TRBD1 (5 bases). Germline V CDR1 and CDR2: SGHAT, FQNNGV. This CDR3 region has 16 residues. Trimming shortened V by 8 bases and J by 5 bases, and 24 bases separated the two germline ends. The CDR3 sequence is CASCQGKSRVSETQYF. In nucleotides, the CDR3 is TGTGCCAGCTGCCAGGGAAAGTCTCGAGTCAGTGAGACCCAGTACTTC.